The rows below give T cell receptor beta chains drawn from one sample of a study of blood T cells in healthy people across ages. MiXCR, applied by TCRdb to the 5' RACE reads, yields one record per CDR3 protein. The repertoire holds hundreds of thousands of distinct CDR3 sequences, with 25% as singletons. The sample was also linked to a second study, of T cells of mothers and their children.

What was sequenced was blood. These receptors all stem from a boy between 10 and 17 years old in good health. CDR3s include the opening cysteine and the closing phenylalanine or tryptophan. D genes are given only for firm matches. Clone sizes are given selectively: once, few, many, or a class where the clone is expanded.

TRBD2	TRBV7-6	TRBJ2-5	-	TGTGCCAGCAGCTTAGTAGAGCTAGCGGGGAAACAAGAGACCCAGTACTTC	CASSLVELAGKQETQYF
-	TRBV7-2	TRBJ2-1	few	TGTGCCAGCAGCTTATTGGCTCCCGTGAACTACAATGAGCAGTTCTTC	CASSLLAPVNYNEQFF
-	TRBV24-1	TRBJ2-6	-	TGTGCCACCAGTGATTTGTCGGGCTCTGGGGCCAACGTCCTGACTTTC	CATSDLSGSGANVLTF
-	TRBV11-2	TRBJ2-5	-	TGTGCCAGCAGCATCTGGACGGACCAAGAGACCCAGTACTTC	CASSIWTDQETQYF
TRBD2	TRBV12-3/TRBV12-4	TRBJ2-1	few	TGTGCCAGCAGTAGGACTAGCCCAAAAAATGAGCAGTTCTTC	CASSRTSPKNEQFF
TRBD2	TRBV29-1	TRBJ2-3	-	TGCAGCCTAAGCGGGAGGGCCCGAGATACGCAGTATTTT	CSLSGRARDTQYF
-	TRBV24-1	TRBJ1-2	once	TGTGCCACCAGTGATACCTATGGCTACACCTTC	CATSDTYGYTF
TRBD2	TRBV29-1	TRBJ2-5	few	TGCAGCGTAGGGACCGGGGGAGGGGAGACCCAGTACTTC	CSVGTGGGETQYF
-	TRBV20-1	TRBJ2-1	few	TGCAGTGCTAGAGATTTCCGCGGTAAGGATGAGCAGTTCTTC	CSARDFRGKDEQFF
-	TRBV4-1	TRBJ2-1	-	TGCGCCAGCAGCCAAGATGAGTCCTACGAGCAGCACTTC	CASSQDESYEQHF
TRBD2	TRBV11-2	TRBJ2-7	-	TGTGCCAGCAGCTCGATGACTAGCTTGGGAGCCTACGAGCAGTACTTC	CASSSMTSLGAYEQYF
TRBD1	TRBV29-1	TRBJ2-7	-	TGCAGCGTTGACGCGACAGGGGCCTACGAGCAGTACTTC	CSVDATGAYEQYF
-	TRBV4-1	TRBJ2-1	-	TGCGCCAGCAGCCAAGTGGTGGGGGGAGAACAGTTCTTC	CASSQVVGGEQFF
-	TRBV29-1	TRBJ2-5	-	TGCAGCGTTGAACGAGAGGGGTTGGAGACCCAGTACTTC	CSVEREGLETQYF
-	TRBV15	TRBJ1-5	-	TGTGCCACCAGCATTCGGGACAGCAATCAGCCCCAGCATTTT	CATSIRDSNQPQHF
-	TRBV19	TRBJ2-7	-	TGTGCCAGTAGTATGGCTAGCGCCTCTACCTACGAGCAGTACTTC	CASSMASASTYEQYF
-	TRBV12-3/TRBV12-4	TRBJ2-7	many	TGTGCCAGCAGTTTAGCAATTACAGTCGAGCAGTACTTC	CASSLAITVEQYF
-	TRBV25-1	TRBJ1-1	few	TGTGCCAGCAGTGATCGCCAGGGGCTAGCTTTCTTT	CASSDRQGLAFF
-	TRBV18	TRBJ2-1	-	TGTGCCAGCTCACCACCGGCGGGCCCCGAATTAGGAGAGCAGTTCTTC	CASSPPAGPELGEQFF
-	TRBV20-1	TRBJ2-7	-	TGCAGTGCATCCGGGATAAGCTCCTACGAGCAGTACTTC	CSASGISSYEQYF
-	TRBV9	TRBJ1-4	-	TGTGCCAGCAGCGTAGGATACGGTGAAAAACTGTTTTTT	CASSVGYGEKLFF
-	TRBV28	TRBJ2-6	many	TGTGCCAGCAGGCTTACAGGGTCTGGGGCCAACGTCCTGACTTTC	CASRLTGSGANVLTF
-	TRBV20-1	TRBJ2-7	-	TGCAGTGCTAGGGACCCGGGCAGCTACGAGCAGTACTTC	CSARDPGSYEQYF
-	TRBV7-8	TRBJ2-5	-	TGTGCCAGCAGCTTCGTCAGAGGAGAGGAGACCCAGTACTTC	CASSFVRGEETQYF
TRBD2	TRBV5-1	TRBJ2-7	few	TGCGCCAGCAGCTACGGGACTAGCGGGGCTCCGGGGCAGTACTTC	CASSYGTSGAPGQYF
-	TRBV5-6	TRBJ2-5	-	TGTGCCAGCAGCTTGTCCCTAGACCTGACCCAGTACTTC	CASSLSLDLTQYF
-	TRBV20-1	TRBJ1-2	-	TGCAGTGCTATTGAACCAGGACATGAGGATGGCTACACCTTC	CSAIEPGHEDGYTF
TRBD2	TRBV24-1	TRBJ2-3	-	TGTGCCACCAGTGATTCAGGGAGCGGGGGTGATACGCAGTATTTT	CATSDSGSGGDTQYF
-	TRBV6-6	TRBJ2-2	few	TGTGCCAGCAGTCCAGGGTTTCCCGGGGAGCTGTTTTTT	CASSPGFPGELFF
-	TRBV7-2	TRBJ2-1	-	TGTGCCAGCAGCTTAGTGGACCCCTGGGGCAATGAGCAGTTCTTC	CASSLVDPWGNEQFF
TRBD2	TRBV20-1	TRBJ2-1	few	TGCAGTGCCCACGAGGCGGGAGGGCCCTCCTACAATGAGCAGTTCTTC	CSAHEAGGPSYNEQFF
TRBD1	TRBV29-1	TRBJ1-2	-	TGCAGCGTTGAAGATGAGGGGAAGGGGGCCTCACCTTGGGGCTACACCTTC	CSVEDEGKGASPWGYTF
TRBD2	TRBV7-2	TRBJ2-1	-	TGTGCCAGCAGCCCCGCGGGAACGGGGGGGTCGAATGAGCAGTTCTTC	CASSPAGTGGSNEQFF
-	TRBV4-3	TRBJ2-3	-	TGCGCCAGCAGCCCGGAAGACCGGGAGACAGATACGCAGTATTTT	CASSPEDRETDTQYF
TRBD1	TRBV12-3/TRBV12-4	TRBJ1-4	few	TGTGCCAGCAGAGCGACAGGGAGTGTAGGAGAAAAACTGTTTTTT	CASRATGSVGEKLFF
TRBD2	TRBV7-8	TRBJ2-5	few	TGTGCCAGCAGCTCCTACCCGGGACTAGCGGGAGAAGAGACCCAGTACTTC	CASSSYPGLAGEETQYF
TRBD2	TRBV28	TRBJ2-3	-	TGTGCCAGCAACCCACTAGCGGGAGGTTCTCCGGATACGCAGTATTTT	CASNPLAGGSPDTQYF
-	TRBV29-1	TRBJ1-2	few	TGCAGCGTTGGAGAAGGCCGGGAGGCGCTCTATGGCTACACCTTC	CSVGEGREALYGYTF
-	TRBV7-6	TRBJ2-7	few	TGTGCCAGCAGCCGTGGTCCGGACAGCGACTACGAGCAGTACTTC	CASSRGPDSDYEQYF
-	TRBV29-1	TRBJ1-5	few	TGCAGCGTTAGAGGGAGCAATCAGCCCCAGCATTTT	CSVRGSNQPQHF
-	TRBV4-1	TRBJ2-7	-	TGCGCCAGCAGCCAAGATAGCGGGACAGGGCCCTACGAGCAGTACTTC	CASSQDSGTGPYEQYF
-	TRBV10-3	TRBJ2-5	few	TGTGCCATCAGTGAGAGGGAGACCCAGTACTTC	CAISERETQYF
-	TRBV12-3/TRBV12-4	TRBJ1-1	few	TGTGCCAGCAGTTTAGAGTATCCTGGGGCTTTCTTT	CASSLEYPGAFF
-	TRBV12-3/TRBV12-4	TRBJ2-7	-	TGTGCCAGCAGTTTTATCCTGAGCTCCTACGAGCAGTACTTC	CASSFILSSYEQYF
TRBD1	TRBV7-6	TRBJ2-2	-	TGTGCCAGCAGCTCCCTCACCCTTCGAAGTGGGACAGGAGACACCGGGGAGCTGTTTTTT	CASSSLTLRSGTGDTGELFF
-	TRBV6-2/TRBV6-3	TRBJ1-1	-	TGTGCCAGCAGTTATGGTGGGGACGGCACTGAAGCTTTCTTT	CASSYGGDGTEAFF
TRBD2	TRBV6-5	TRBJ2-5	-	TGTGCCAGCAGTTACTCGGGGACTAGCGGGACCCAAGAGACCCAGTACTTC	CASSYSGTSGTQETQYF
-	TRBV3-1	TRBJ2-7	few	TGTGCCAGAGGGCAGGGGTTGATGGCCTACGAGCAGTACTTC	CARGQGLMAYEQYF
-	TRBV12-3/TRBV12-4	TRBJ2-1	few	TGTGCCAGCAAGGCCGGGCGGCAGTTCTTC	CASKAGRQFF
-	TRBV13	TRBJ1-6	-	TGTGCCAGCTTAAGGGCAACGGAGATCAATTCACCCCTCCACTTT	CASLRATEINSPLHF
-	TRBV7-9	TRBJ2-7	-	TGTGCCAGCAGCTTCTACTCGGATCACCAAGACGAGCAGTACTTC	CASSFYSDHQDEQYF
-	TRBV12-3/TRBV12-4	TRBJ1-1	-	TGTGCCAGCGAGCCCAGGGTACGGGGAACTGAAGCTTTCTTT	CASEPRVRGTEAFF
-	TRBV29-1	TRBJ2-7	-	TGCAGCGCTGAGGGGGGAGAAACCTACGAGCAGTACTTC	CSAEGGETYEQYF
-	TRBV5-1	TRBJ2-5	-	TGCGCCAGCAAAGGAGAAGGGGGGATGCGAGAGACCCAGTACTTC	CASKGEGGMRETQYF
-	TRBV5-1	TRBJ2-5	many	TGTGCCAGCAGCTTAAAAGAGACCCAGTACTTC	CASSLKETQYF
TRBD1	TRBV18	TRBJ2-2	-	TGTGCCAGCTCACAAAACAGGGGAGAGGACACCGGGGAGCTGTTTTTT	CASSQNRGEDTGELFF
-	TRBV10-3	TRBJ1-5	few	TGTGCCATCAGTGCGGGGGACGGCAATCAGCCCCAGCATTTT	CAISAGDGNQPQHF
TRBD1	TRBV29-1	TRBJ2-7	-	TGCAGCGCCGCCGGGACAGCTGATTCTCGCGAGCAGTACTTC	CSAAGTADSREQYF
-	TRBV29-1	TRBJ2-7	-	TGCAGCGTTGAAGAACTCGGCTACGAGCAGTACTTC	CSVEELGYEQYF